The clone carrying this TCR beta chain was seen only a few times. No antigen is known for it. Staining for CD45RO/CCR7/CD25/CD127/CD95/CD27 allowed sorting of CD4+ naive, central memory, regulatory and stem cell-like memory cells. Purities in excess of 95% were seen in all sorted populations. This sample stems from a study of beta chain features in type 1 diabetes. V lost 1 base and J lost 8, with 11 bases in between. Germline CDR1 KGHSH, CDR2 LQKENI. This CDR3 is 13 amino acids long. Overall study findings and caveats: Among all four CD4+ subsets, Type 1 diabetes patients had TCRB CDR3s that were moderately but significantly shorter. HLA effects on TCRB rearrangement stayed unresolved here. Comparison showed that naive, central memory and Treg TCRB repertoires appeared more similar among patients than among healthy donors.

Of the isolated RNA, all was reverse transcribed, and so the sequenced material was expressed TCRB transcripts. Produced via immunoSEQ multiplex PCR; TCRdb's table is partial and in-frame only. The sample has about 170,000 clones; around 7.8% are singletons. The specimen sequenced was central memory CD4+ T cells from blood. The chain couples TRBV18 to TRBJ1-1, with unresolved D. This receptor was taken from a woman aged 40 to 50 with type 1 diabetes. CDR3 DNA sequence: TGTGCCAGCTCACCACTTGCACAGAAAGAAGCTTTCTTT. It codes for CASSPLAQKEAFF.